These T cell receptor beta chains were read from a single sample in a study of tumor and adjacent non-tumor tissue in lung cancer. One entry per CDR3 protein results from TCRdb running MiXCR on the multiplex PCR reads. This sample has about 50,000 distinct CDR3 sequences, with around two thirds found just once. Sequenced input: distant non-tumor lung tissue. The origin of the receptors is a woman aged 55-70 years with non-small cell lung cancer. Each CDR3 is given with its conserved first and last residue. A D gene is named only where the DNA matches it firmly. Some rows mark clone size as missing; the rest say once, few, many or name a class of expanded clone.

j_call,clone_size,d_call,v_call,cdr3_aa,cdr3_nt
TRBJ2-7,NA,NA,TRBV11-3,CASCLDTGTYEQYF,TGTGCCAGCTGTTTAGATACGGGAACCTACGAGCAGTATTTC
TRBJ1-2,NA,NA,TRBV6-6,CANSYENRATNYGYTF,TGTGCCAACAGTTATGAAAACAGGGCGACTAACTATGGTTACACCTTC
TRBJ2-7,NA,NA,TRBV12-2,CASRFRRFNGLYEQYF,TGTGCAAGTCGCTTTAGACGTTTCAACGGTCTCTACGAACAGTACTTC
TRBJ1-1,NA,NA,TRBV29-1,CSVGLGTWAEAFF,TGCAGCGTTGGACTTGGCACATGGGCTGAAGCTTTCTTT
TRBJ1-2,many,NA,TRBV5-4,CASSLRGINYGYTF,TGTGCCAGCAGCTTACGGGGCATTAACTATGGCTACACCTTC
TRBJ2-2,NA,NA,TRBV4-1,CASSQPLETRELFF,TGCGCCAGCAGCCAGCCTCTAGAGACCAGGGAGCTGTTTTTT
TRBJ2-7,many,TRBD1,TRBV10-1,CASSRDRADEQYF,TGCGCCAGCAGCCGGGACAGGGCGGACGAGCAGTACTTC
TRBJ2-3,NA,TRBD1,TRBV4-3,CATSQTPGQGSDTQYF,TGCGCCACCAGCCAAACCCCGGGACAGGGTTCGGATACTCAGTATTTT
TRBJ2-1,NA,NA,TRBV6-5,CASSRGSLINEQLF,TGTGCCAGCAGCCGGGGCAGCCTGATCAATGAGCAGTTATTC
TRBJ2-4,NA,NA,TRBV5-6,CASNQQGHVTDIQYF,TGTGCCAGCAACCAGCAGGGACACGTAACTGACATTCAGTACTTC
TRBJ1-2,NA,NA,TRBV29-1,CSVEPDQHGYTF,TGCAGCGTTGAACCCGACCAGCATGGCTACACCTTC
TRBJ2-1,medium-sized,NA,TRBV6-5,CASGRQPSYNEQFF,TGTGCCAGCGGAAGACAGCCCTCCTACAATGAGCAGTTCTTC
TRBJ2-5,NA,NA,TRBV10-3,CAISALIGEEIQYF,TGTGCCATCAGTGCCCTCATAGGGGAAGAGATCCAGTACTTC
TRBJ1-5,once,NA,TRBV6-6,CASSFVGRRNQTQHF,TGTGCCAGCAGCTTTGTTGGGCGGCGCAATCAGACCCAGCATTTC
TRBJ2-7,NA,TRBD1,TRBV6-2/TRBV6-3,CASSGQGGYEQHF,TGTGCCAGCAGTGGACAGGGAGGCTACGAGCAGCACTTC
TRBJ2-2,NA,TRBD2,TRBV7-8,CASSSVRLAGGTNTGELFF,TGTGCCAGCAGCTCAGTCAGACTAGCGGGAGGAACGAACACCGGGGAGCTGTTTTTT
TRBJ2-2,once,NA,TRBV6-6,CACRFANTGELFF,TGTGCCTGCAGATTCGCGAACACTGGGGAGCTGTTTTTT
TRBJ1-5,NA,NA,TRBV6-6,CASSYVGWRNQPQHF,TGTGCCAGCAGCTATGTTGGGTGGCGCAATCAGCCCCAGCATTTT
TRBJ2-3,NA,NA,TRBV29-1,CIVGQGGDTQYF,TGCATCGTTGGGCAGGGGGGAGATACACAGTATTTT
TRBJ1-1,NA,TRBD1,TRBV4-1,CGSSQGQGEKAEAFF,TGCGGAAGCAGCCAAGGACAGGGGGAGAAGGCTGAAGCTTTCTTT
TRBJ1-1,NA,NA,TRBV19,CASSIGENTEAFF,TGTGCCAGTAGTATTGGAGAGAACACTGAAGCTTTCTTT
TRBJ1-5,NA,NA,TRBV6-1,CASSDRGQHNQPQHF,TGTGCCAGCAGTGATCGGGGACAACACAATCAGCCTCAGCATTTT
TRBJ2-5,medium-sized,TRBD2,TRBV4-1,CASSQDGLAGGETQYF,TGCGCCAGCAGCCAAGATGGACTAGCGGGGGGAGAGACCCAGTACTTC
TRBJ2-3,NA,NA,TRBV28,CASSDGWGMQYF,TGTGCCAGCAGCGACGGGTGGGGTATGCAGTATTTT
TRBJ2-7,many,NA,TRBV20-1,CSAIPYRPYEQYF,TGCAGTGCTATTCCTTACCGCCCCTACGAGCAGTACTTC
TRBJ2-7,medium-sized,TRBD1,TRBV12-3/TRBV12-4,CASPWNRGRYEQYF,TGTGCCAGCCCGTGGAACAGGGGACGCTACGAGCAGTACTTC
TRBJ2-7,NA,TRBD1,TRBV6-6,CANNRQTGGDYEQYF,TGTGCCAACAATCGCCAGACAGGGGGAGACTACGAGCAGTATTTC
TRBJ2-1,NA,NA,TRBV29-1,CNVGSEHFF,TGCAACGTTGGGAGTGAGCATTTCTTC
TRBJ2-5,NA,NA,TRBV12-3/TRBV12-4,CAGCLRLKETQYF,TGTGCCGGCTGTTTAAGGCTGAAAGAGACCCAGTACTTC
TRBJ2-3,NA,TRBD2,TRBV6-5,CVSSLAGGPTDAQYF,TGTGTCAGCAGCCTAGCGGGGGGGCCGACAGATGCGCAGTATTTT
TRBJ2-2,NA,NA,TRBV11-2,CASIADTRELFF,TGTGCCAGCATCGCGGACACCCGGGAGCTGTTTTTT
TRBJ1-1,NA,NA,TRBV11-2,CGSSLDRGVYIEAFF,TGTGGCAGCAGCTTAGATCGTGGCGTGTACATTGAAGCTTTCTTT
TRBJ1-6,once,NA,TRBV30,CACTVGYNSPLHF,TGTGCCTGCACGGTGGGGTATAATTCACCCCTCCACTTT
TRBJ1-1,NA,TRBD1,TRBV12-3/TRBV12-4,CASGTGGQNSEDFF,TGTGCCAGCGGGACAGGGGGGCAGAACAGTGAAGATTTCTTT
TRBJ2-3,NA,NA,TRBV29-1,CSVSHGGYDTQYF,TGCAGCGTCTCACATGGGGGGTACGATACTCAGTATTTT
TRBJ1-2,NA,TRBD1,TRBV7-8,CVSSLAIGQGAIGPYGYTF,TGTGTCAGCAGCTTAGCTATCGGTCAGGGGGCGATTGGGCCCTATGGCTACACCTTC
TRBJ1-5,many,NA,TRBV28,CASSSRTGPQHF,TGTGCCAGCAGTTCAAGAACCGGGCCCCAGCATTTT
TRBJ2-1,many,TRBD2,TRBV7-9,CASSFLAGDNEQFF,TGTGCCAGCAGCTTTTTAGCGGGGGACAATGAGCAGTTCTTC
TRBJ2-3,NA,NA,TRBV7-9,CVSSSFSGCTDTQYF,TGTGTCAGCAGCTCTTTTAGCGGCTGCACAGATACGCAGTATTTT
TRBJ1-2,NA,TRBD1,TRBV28,CACSLPSQGDYGYTF,TGTGCCTGCAGTCTCCCTTCACAGGGGGACTATGGCTACACCTTC
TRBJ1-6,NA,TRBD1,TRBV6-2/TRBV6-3,CTSSYRGSGSPPHF,TGTACCAGCAGTTACAGGGGTTCTGGTTCACCCCCCCACTTT
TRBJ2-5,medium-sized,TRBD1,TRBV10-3,CAISALTGEETQYF,TGTGCCATCAGTGCCCTCACAGGGGAAGAGACCCAGTACTTC
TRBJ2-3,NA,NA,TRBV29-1,CSVGALGKTQYF,TGCAGCGTTGGAGCGTTAGGGAAGACGCAGTATTTT
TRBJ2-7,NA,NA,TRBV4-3,CASGQDTGRKQYF,TGCGCCAGCGGCCAAGATACAGGCCGGAAGCAGTACTTC
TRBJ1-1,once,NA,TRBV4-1,CASGQVVRNTEAFF,TGCGCCAGCGGCCAAGTCGTAAGGAACACTGAAGCTTTCTTT
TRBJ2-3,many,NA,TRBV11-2,CASSPVDGRTDTQYF,TGTGCCAGCAGCCCAGTAGACGGACGCACAGATACGCAGTATTTT
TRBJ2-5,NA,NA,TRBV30,CAWSEGLGPETQYF,TGTGCCTGGAGTGAGGGTCTAGGGCCGGAGACCCAGTACTTC
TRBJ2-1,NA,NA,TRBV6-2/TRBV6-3,CASSSSAGNHDEQFF,TGTGCCAGCAGCTCATCAGCGGGTAACCACGATGAACAGTTCTTC
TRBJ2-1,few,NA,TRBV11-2,CVSSLGGEQFF,TGTGTCAGCAGCTTAGGAGGTGAGCAGTTCTTC
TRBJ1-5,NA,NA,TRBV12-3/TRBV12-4,CASSQGLGIQHQHF,TGTGCCAGCAGTCAGGGCTTGGGCATTCAGCACCAGCATTTT
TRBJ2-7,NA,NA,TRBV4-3,CVSSQEGTKSAEQHF,TGCGTCAGCAGCCAAGAAGGCACAAAGTCGGCCGAGCAGCACTTC
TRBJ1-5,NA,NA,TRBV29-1,CSVAGTVSQPQHF,TGCAGCGTAGCTGGGACGGTCAGTCAGCCCCAGCATTTT
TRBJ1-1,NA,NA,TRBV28,CASSLLPSTRTEAFF,TGTGCCAGCAGTTTATTGCCTTCTACCCGCACTGAAGCTTTCTTT
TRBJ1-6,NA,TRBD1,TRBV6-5,CASCYRRDRDFIF,TGTGCCAGCTGTTACCGTCGGGACAGGGACTTTATATTT
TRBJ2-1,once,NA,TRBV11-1,CASSRGCAASSYNEQFF,TGTGCCAGCAGTCGCGGTTGCGCAGCAAGCTCCTACAATGAGCAGTTCTTC
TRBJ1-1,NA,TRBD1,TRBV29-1,CIVDPDVTGFEAFF,TGTATCGTTGATCCCGATGTGACAGGGTTTGAAGCTTTCTTT
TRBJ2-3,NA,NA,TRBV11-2,CASSATGTVTDMQCF,TGTGCCAGCAGCGCCACCGGGACGGTCACAGATATGCAGTGTTTT